This TCR beta chain stems from a study of cytomegalovirus exposure and HLA in healthy donors. A multiplex PCR was run with 60 Vbeta primers and 13 Jbeta primers. The data were produced by immunoSEQ multiplex PCR, yet TCRdb's version contains in-frame clones alone and is incomplete. The table gives around 190,000 clones; the top ten clones make up roughly 0.98% of it. Per germline, CDR1 MNHEY and CDR2 SVGAGI. There are 15 residues in the CDR3. Deletions cut 2 bases from V and 2 bases from J, with 13 bases between. Concerning this clone itself: Its specificity is not known. This same CDR3 is encoded by further DNA sequences in the sample.

The donors, nominally healthy at sampling, likely had unrecorded immune exposures. The study's findings and limits: Published work reported that the classifier diagnosed cytomegalovirus status with high specificity and sensitivity.

This TCR was recovered from a woman aged 25 to 45 in good health and CMV-seropositive. The genes are TRBV6-5 and TRBJ2-7; D possibly corresponds to TRBD2 (5 bases). Source material: PBMCs. CDR3 in amino acids: CASSYGLAGTYEQYF. The CDR3 DNA follows: TGTGCCAGCAGTTACGGGCTAGCCGGGACCTACGAGCAGTACTTC.